One and the same sample provided the 16 T cell receptor beta chains below, sequenced in a study of T cell repertoires in cytomegalovirus infection. Each CDR3 protein gets one entry after TCRdb re-called the reads with MiXCR. The sample carries hundreds of thousands of distinct CDR3 sequences, approximately 8.9% recorded once. The sequenced sample was PBMCs. The origin of the receptors is a human donor in good health (CMV status not recorded). Some clones in this sample may be carry-over from other donors' samples.

The V call is TRBV5-6, the J call TRBJ2-1; D call uncertain. Between the trimmed V and J ends, which lost 4 bases and 2 bases, there was a span of 13 bases. The CDR3 consists of 15 residues. Per germline, CDR1 SGHDT and CDR2 YYEEEE. CDR3 in DNA: TGTGCCAGCAGCCCCGGTTCGGCCGCCTACAATGAGCAGTTCTTC. Translated: CASSPGSAAYNEQFF.

This clonotype was seen a handful of times. The chain has TRBV20-1 and TRBJ2-1, with 15 bases aligning to TRBD2. V shed 3 bases, J shed 4 bases, and the junction held 7 bases outside the gene matches. The CDR3 has 17 amino acids. The germline gives CDR1 DFQATT, CDR2 SNEGSKA (reference sequence). The CDR3 DNA sequence: TGCAGTGCTAGGACCGGACTAGCGGGGGGGCGGTACAATGAGCAGTTCTTC. Its translation is CSARTGLAGGRYNEQFF.

This clonotype turned up a few times. The V call is TRBV28, the J call TRBJ2-5; the D is unclear. The ends were cut back, 3 bases at V and 3 bases at J, with 8 bases in the middle. The CDR3 consists of 13 residues. Germline V CDR1 and CDR2: MDHEN, SYDVKM. CDR3 DNA sequence: TGTGCCAGCAGTTTTACCGAAAAAGAGACCCAGTACTTC. It is translated as CASSFTEKETQYF. Supplemented by reference TRBV28 and TRBJ2-5, the full variable domain reads DVKVTQSSRYLVKRTGEKVFLECVQDMDHENMFWYRQDPGLGLRLIYFSYDVKMKEKGDIPEGYSVSREKKERFSLILESASTNQTSMYLCASSFTEKETQYFGPGTRLLVL.

This clonotype was counted ten times or more. The chain employs TRBV28 and TRBJ2-1; 7 nucleotides agree with TRBD2. The CDR3 runs 14 residues. J gave up 2 bases and V 8 bases, and 6 bases lay outside the gene matches. The germline V gene has CDR1 MDHEN and CDR2 SYDVKM. The CDR3 region has the DNA TGTGCCAGCGTCACTAGCGAGCCCTACAATGAGCAGTTCTTC. Its translation: CASVTSEPYNEQFF.

There are many counts of this clonotype. One junction end disagrees with the germline gene, perhaps due to a read error. The J gene is TRBJ2-2, the V gene TRBV7-7, with D maybe TRBD1 (5 bases). Germline-derived CDR1 and CDR2 are SSHAT and FNYEAQ (reference sequence). The CDR3 loop spans 13 amino acids. CDR3 amino acids: CASSLGQGGELFF. The CDR3 DNA reads as TGTGCTAGCAGCTTAGGGCAGGGCGGGGAGCTGTTTTTT.

The sample holds many counts of this clonotype. The rearrangement links TRBV28 to TRBJ1-1, with a tentative D call TRBD1 (5 bases). Germline V gene sequence: CDR1 MDHEN, CDR2 SYDVKM. CDR3 length equals 14 residues. Deletions cut 6 bases from V and 7 bases from J, with 18 bases between. CDR3 residues: CASSPGGSTVEAFF. For the CDR3, the DNA is TGTGCCAGCAGCCCCGGGGGTTCCACAGTTGAAGCTTTCTTT.

The V gene is TRBV29-1, the J gene TRBJ1-2, with 10 nucleotides matching TRBD1. The CDR3 sequence is 14 residues long. J gave up 2 bases and V 8 bases, and 8 bases lay outside the gene matches. In germline, CDR1 is SQVTM, CDR2 ANQGSEA. CDR3 amino acids: CSHTLTGGNYGYTF. The CDR3 coding sequence is TGCAGCCACACATTGACAGGGGGCAACTATGGCTACACCTTC.

Many counts were recorded for this clonotype. V and J are TRBV28 and TRBJ2-7, with 10 bases that match TRBD1. CDR3 length: 16 residues. Germline V lookup: CDR1 MDHEN, CDR2 SYDVKM. J gave up 0 bases and V 3 bases, and 5 bases lay outside the gene matches. CDR3 amino acids: CASSFRDRGSSYEQYF. CDR3 sequence (DNA): TGTGCCAGCAGTTTCCGGGACAGGGGTTCCTCCTACGAGCAGTACTTC.

The table lists this clonotype with many counts. The chain uses TRBV20-1 and TRBJ2-7, with TRBD1 identical over 8 bases. V dropped 2 bases and J dropped 7; count of bases not matched to a gene: 10. Per the germline V gene, CDR1 is DFQATT and CDR2 is SNEGSKA (reference sequence). The CDR3 covers 14 residues. The CDR3 bases are TGCAGTGCTAGAACCCCTTTGACAGGGGATGAGCAGTACGTC. Protein: CSARTPLTGDEQYV.

This clonotype was detected only a few times. This chain uses TRBV29-1 with TRBJ2-3, with 7 positions matching TRBD2. The length of the CDR3 is 14 residues. Unmatched junction bases numbered 14, after V lost 7 bases and J lost 7 bases. Germline V gene data show CDR1 as SQVTM and CDR2 as ANQGSEA. As DNA, the CDR3 is TGCAGCGGTAATGGGGGGGGGAGGACGAATACGCAGTATTTT. Its translation is CSGNGGGRTNTQYF.

The chain uses TRBV15 and TRBJ1-5, with D unresolved. CDR3 length equals 12 residues. V lost 3 bases and J 6 bases, leaving 6 bases between the germline ends. Germline-derived CDR1 and CDR2 are LNHNV and YYDKDF (reference sequence). CDR3: CATSSSSQPQHF. The CDR3 DNA is TGTGCCACCAGCAGCTCAAGTCAGCCCCAGCATTTT.

This clonotype was counted at least ten times. The CDR3 region has the DNA TGTGCCAGCAGCCATCAGGCGGGGGGTTACAATGAGCAGTTCTTC. Protein product: CASSHQAGGYNEQFF. The V call is TRBV7-2, the J call TRBJ2-1, with 8 bases matching TRBD2. Losses at the gene ends were 5 bases for V and 4 bases for J; bases not matched to a gene: 7. Germline CDR1 is SGHTA and CDR2 is FQGNSA. The CDR3 consists of 15 residues.

This clonotype appeared many times. The genes are TRBV2 and TRBJ1-5; 8 positions match TRBD1. Looked up from germline, CDR1 is SNHLY and CDR2 is FYNNEI. With 8 bases clipped from V and 2 bases from J, the junction kept 5 bases outside the gene matches. The CDR3 runs 14 residues. This CDR3 is CASAGQGGNQPQHF. The CDR3 coding sequence is TGTGCCAGCGCCGGACAGGGAGGCAATCAGCCCCAGCATTTT.

There are many counts of this clonotype. This sequence joins TRBV5-6 and TRBJ1-6; TRBD1 matches at 9 bases. The CDR3 is made up of 15 amino acids. The junction had 13 bases not matched to a gene; V was cut back by 4 bases and J by 14 bases. The germline gives CDR1 SGHDT, CDR2 YYEEEE. The CDR3 protein is CASSRQGGSPRSLHF. Here the CDR3 DNA reads TGTGCCAGCAGCAGACAGGGGGGTTCGCCCAGGTCCCTCCACTTT.

There are many counts of this clonotype. V usage is TRBV28 and J usage is TRBJ1-1; 7 bases align to TRBD1. V trimming: 5 bases; J trimming: 6 bases; junction bases outside the gene matches: 9. The CDR3 is 14 amino acids. Germline V gene data show CDR1 as MDHEN and CDR2 as SYDVKM. Written as DNA, the CDR3 is TGTGCCAGCAGTGTCATTAACAGGGGACCTGAAGCTTTCTTT. Its protein product is CASSVINRGPEAFF.

This clonotype was counted many times. The CDR3 loop is CASSFGRPSTEAFF. CDR3 in DNA: TGTGCCAGCAGCTTTGGACGACCGAGCACTGAAGCTTTCTTT. The chain has TRBV5-6 and TRBJ1-1; D call uncertain. CDR3 size: 14 residues. V gave up 2 bases and J gave up 4 bases, with 12 bases separating them. CDR1 SGHDT and CDR2 YYEEEE come from the germline V gene.